The 4 T cell receptor beta chains below come from one sample, sequenced in a study of CD8+ T cells in alopecia areata. Described treatment: oral pan-JAK inhibitor, 5-10 mg twice daily. RNA extraction was followed by reverse transcription into cDNA, which acted as the sequencing template. Some clones are missing from TCRdb's copy, which holds only in-frame ones; the method was immunoSEQ multiplex PCR. The sample includes 250,000 to 300,000 clones, more than 45% seen only once; the top ten take under 2%. This specimen was CD4+ T cells sorted from blood, taken at week 24, from a patient treated with tofacitinib. Receptors originate from a human donor with alopecia areata.

The CDR3 sequence is CASSLFFTGGSYQPQHF. CDR3 in DNA: TGCGCCAGCAGCCTATTCTTTACAGGGGGCTCTTATCAGCCCCAGCATTTT. This rearrangement joins TRBV4-1 to TRBJ1-5, with 9 bases lining up with TRBD1. This CDR3 comprises 17 residues. Germline lookup yields CDR1 MGHRA and CDR2 YSYEKL. Trimming removed 4 bases from V and 5 bases from J; junction bases left unmatched: 12.

This clone was recorded a few times. The rearrangement uses TRBV7-2 and TRBJ2-2; 7 bases are shared with TRBD2. The CDR3 length is 14 residues. Germline V gene data show CDR1 as SGHTA and CDR2 as FQGNSA. Trimming removed 3 bases from V and 6 bases from J; junction bases left unmatched: 4. This CDR3 reads CASSLAGVAGELFF. The CDR3 nucleotides read TGTGCCAGCAGCTTGGCGGGGGTCGCCGGGGAGCTGTTTTTT. Full variable domain (rest looked up from reference TRBV7-2 and TRBJ2-2): GAGVSQSPSNKVTEKGKDVELRCDPISGHTALYWYRQSLGQGLEFLIYFQGNSAPDKSGLPSDRFSAERTGGSVSTLTIQRTQQEDSAVYLCASSLAGVAGELFFGEGSRLTVL.

The chain carries TRBV27 and TRBJ2-2; a weak D match, TRBD2 (6 bases). This CDR3 is built from 16 residues. The germline gives CDR1 MNHEY, CDR2 SMNVEV (reference sequence). Trimming removed 5 bases at V and 0 bases at J, with 13 bases between. CDR3 loop: CASSRLGGANTGELFF. CDR3 coding DNA: TGTGCCAGCAGTAGACTGGGCGGGGCGAACACCGGGGAGCTGTTTTTT.

The rearrangement links TRBV27 to TRBJ1-2; D gene unclear. In germline, CDR1 is MNHEY, CDR2 SMNVEV (reference sequence). Deletions cut 5 bases from V and 4 bases from J, with 14 bases between. The CDR3 is 14 amino acids. The CDR3 loop reads CASSQGGRFYGYTF. CDR3 sequence (DNA): TGTGCCAGCAGTCAAGGTGGGAGGTTCTATGGCTACACCTTC.